The 11 T cell receptor beta chains given below trace back to one sample, sequenced in a study of T cells in Graves' hyperthyroidism and ophthalmopathy (dated by TCRdb to 2018 to 2020). The library was prepared using multiplex PCR. Data came from an Illumina HiSeq 2000. The TCR beta CDR3 regions were amplified from the RNA transcripts. For the first round of RT-PCR on the TCR CDR3, the HTBI primer set was used together with the Qiagen OneStep RT-PCR kit. Clones were called with MiXCR by TCRdb after fastp trimmed the public reads at Q25, and only in-frame beta chains were retained. One record per CDR3 amino acid sequence lists the most common genes and DNA. This sample has 550,000 to 700,000 distinct CDR3 sequences in its table, and 40% to 55% of those were observed once. 15% to 20% of the sample lies in the top ten. The source material was peripheral blood or thyroid tissue (not recorded which). The receptors come from an adult woman with Graves' disease, either hyperthyroidism or ophthalmopathy (not recorded which).

The genes are TRBV5-1 and TRBJ2-1; 9 bases fit TRBD1. Trimming removed 4 bases from V and 6 bases from J; junction bases left unmatched: 2. The CDR3 extends over 13 amino acids. CDR1 is SGHRS, CDR2 YFSETQ, per germline. CDR3 coding DNA: TGCGCCAGCAGCGTGACAGGGGGCAATGAGCAGTTCTTC. This translates into CASSVTGGNEQFF. Filled out from reference TRBV5-1 and TRBJ2-1, the complete variable domain reads KAGVTQTPRYLIKTRGQQVTLSCSPISGHRSVSWYQQTPGQGLQFLFEYFSETQRNKGNFPGRFSGRQFSNSRSEMNVSTLELGDSALYLCASSVTGGNEQFFGPGTRLTVL.

This clonotype was observed at least ten times. The chain links TRBV7-9 to TRBJ1-1; 7 bases match TRBD1. Germline trimming cut 5 bases from V and 3 bases from J; bases unmatched to any gene: 3. The CDR3 runs to 13 residues. The V gene's germline CDR1 is SEHNR and CDR2 FQNEAQ (reference sequence). The CDR3 reads CASSDTGDTEAFF. CDR3 bases: TGTGCCAGCAGCGACACAGGGGACACTGAAGCTTTCTTT.

Many counts were recorded for this clonotype. V gene TRBV19 combines with J gene TRBJ1-5, with 8 positions matching TRBD1. The junction had 5 bases not matched to a gene; V was cut back by 4 bases and J by 3 bases. CDR1 and CDR2 (germline): LNHDA, SQIVND (reference sequence). The CDR3 length is 15 residues. The CDR3 spells CASSTDRDYNQPQHF. The DNA for the CDR3 is TGTGCCAGTAGTACGGACAGGGATTACAATCAGCCCCAGCATTTT. The variable domain in full, with the rest retrieved from reference TRBV19 and TRBJ1-5, is DGGITQSPKYLFRKEGQNVTLSCEQNLNHDAMYWYRQDPGQGLRLIYYSQIVNDFQKGDIAEGYSVSREKKESFPLTVTSAQKNPTAFYLCASSTDRDYNQPQHFGDGTRLSIL.

This clonotype occurred many times. V and J are TRBV5-4 and TRBJ1-1; D is unresolved. V was shortened by 3 bases and J by 4 bases, with 16 bases between the two germline ends. The germline V gene has CDR1 SGHNT and CDR2 YYREEE (reference sequence). This CDR3 is built from 15 residues. The CDR3 sequence: CASSWSPKGGTEAFF. In DNA form, the CDR3 reads TGTGCCAGCAGCTGGTCTCCTAAAGGCGGCACTGAAGCTTTCTTT.

This clonotype has at least ten counts. This chain connects TRBV25-1 to TRBJ2-7; weak D call: TRBD1 (6 bases). V lost 4 bases and J 0 bases, leaving 16 bases between the germline ends. The germline gives CDR1 MGHDK, CDR2 SYGVNS. This CDR3 comprises 16 residues. CDR3 bases: TGTGCCAGCAGTGGACATACAGGGATAGGCTCCTACGAGCAGTACTTC. This encodes CASSGHTGIGSYEQYF.

This clonotype was picked up many times. V usage is TRBV3-1 and J usage is TRBJ1-2; no definite D call. Per the germline V gene, CDR1 is LGHDT and CDR2 is YNNKEL (reference sequence). V was shortened by 3 bases and J by 0 bases, with 11 bases between the two germline ends. This CDR3 region has 15 residues. The CDR3, as DNA: TGTGCCAGCAGCCAGACCGATTCCGCTAACTATGGCTACACCTTC. This translates into CASSQTDSANYGYTF.

V and J are TRBV29-1 and TRBJ1-2; maybe TRBD1 (6 bases). Germline CDR1 is SQVTM and CDR2 is ANQGSEA. The germline V and J ends were trimmed by 0 bases and 5 bases, with 16 bases remaining between them. CDR3 length equals 15 residues. The CDR3 coding sequence is TGCAGCGTTGAAGAATTCGGCCTCCAGGGGTATGGCTACACCTTC. It specifies CSVEEFGLQGYGYTF.

In this sample, this clonotype turned up many times. The gene calls are TRBV9 and TRBJ2-7; a weak D match, TRBD2 (7 bases). V lost 2 bases to trimming and J lost 3 bases, with 15 bases between them. The CDR3 totals 15 residues. Germline CDR1 SGDLS, CDR2 YYNGEE. CDR3 protein: CASSVGGGQIYEQYF. The CDR3 DNA reads as TGTGCCAGCAGCGTTGGGGGGGGCCAGATCTACGAGCAGTACTTC.

This chain links TRBV20-1 with TRBJ2-7; D is possibly TRBD2 (5 bases). The CDR3 has 15 residues. CDR1 DFQATT and CDR2 SNEGSKA come from the germline V gene (reference sequence). The ends were cut back, 3 bases at V and 2 bases at J, with 17 bases in the middle. CDR3 in DNA: TGCAGTGCTAGTCCCAGAGGGCGATTAGCCTACGAGCAGTACTTC. Protein product: CSASPRGRLAYEQYF.

The chain links TRBV15 to TRBJ2-6, with no clear D. Per germline, CDR1 LNHNV and CDR2 YYDKDF (reference sequence). Trimming cost V 3 bases and J 1 base, with 10 bases left between them. This CDR3 has 16 amino acids. CDR3 DNA: TGTGCCACCAGCAGCTCCCCAGAGTCTGGGGCCAACGTCCTGACTTTC. As protein: CATSSSPESGANVLTF.

The V gene is TRBV20-1, the J gene TRBJ1-5, with D perhaps TRBD1 (5 bases). The ends were cut back, 2 bases at V and 2 bases at J, with 19 bases in the middle. The CDR3 runs to 17 residues. Germline V CDR1 and CDR2: DFQATT, SNEGSKA (reference sequence). The CDR3 protein is CSARPSFGGRRNQPQHF. The CDR3 DNA reads TGCAGTGCTAGACCCAGCTTTGGGGGACGACGCAATCAGCCCCAGCATTTT.